The 21 T cell receptor beta chains presented below share a single source sample, sequenced in a study of OX40 agonist ivuxolimab in advanced cancers. The repertoire was sequenced with immunoSEQ multiplex PCR; TCRdb's copy has only in-frame clones and lacks some. The table lists some 70,000 clones, 80% of them singletons. This material consisted of CD4+ or CD8+ T cells sorted from blood, taken in a trial of the OX40 agonist ivuxolimab. The receptors stem from an adult with an advanced solid tumor such as melanoma, head and neck, liver or kidney cancer.

This sequence joins TRBV11-2 and TRBJ1-2, with D unclear. Germline CDR1 is SGHAT and CDR2 is FQNNGV. The CDR3 runs to 12 residues. With 1 base removed from V and 5 bases from J, the gap between germline ends came to 5 bases. In DNA, the CDR3 is TGTGCCAGCAGCTTAGGAGAATATGGCTACACCTTC. Its protein is CASSLGEYGYTF. The full variable domain, with the rest looked up from reference TRBV11-2 and TRBJ1-2, is EAGVAQSPRYKIIEKRQSVAFWCNPISGHATLYWYQQILGQGPKLLIQFQNNGVVDDSQLPKDRFSAERLKGVDSTLKIQPAKLEDSAVYLCASSLGEYGYTFGSGTRLTVV.

The chain couples TRBV4-1 to TRBJ2-3, with D perhaps TRBD2 (7 bases). Germline V gene lookup returns CDR1 MGHRA and CDR2 YSYEKL. Trimming removed 2 bases at V and 1 base at J, with 13 bases between. The CDR3 consists of 16 residues. In nucleotides, the CDR3 is TGCGCCAGCAGCCAAATTGGGGGGGCTCGCACAGATACGCAGTATTTT. Translating gives CASSQIGGARTDTQYF.

The chain couples TRBV6-5 to TRBJ1-1, with TRBD1 matching 7 bases. Germline CDR1 is MNHEY and CDR2 is SVGAGI. CDR3 length: 14 residues. V lost 4 bases to trimming and J lost 5 bases; unmatched junction nucleotides: 7. CDR3: CASSFTGVGTEAFF. The CDR3 DNA reads as TGTGCCAGCAGTTTCACAGGGGTGGGTACTGAAGCTTTCTTT.

The gene calls are TRBV14 and TRBJ2-7; 8 nucleotides agree with TRBD2. From germline, CDR1 is SGHDN and CDR2 FVKESK. Germline trimming cut 1 base from V and 2 bases from J; bases unmatched to any gene: 10. The CDR3 extends over 17 amino acids. The CDR3 DNA follows: TGTGCCAGCAGCCAAGTTCGGTCCGGGAGGGCCGCCTACGAGCAGTACTTC. Its translation: CASSQVRSGRAAYEQYF. The full variable domain, in which reference TRBV14 and TRBJ2-7 provide the parts outside the CDR3, is EAGVTQFPSHSVIEKGQTVTLRCDPISGHDNLYWYRRVMGKEIKFLLHFVKESKQDESGMPNNRFLAERTGGTYSTLKVQPAELEDSGVYFCASSQVRSGRAAYEQYFGPGTRLTVT.

The rearrangement links TRBV19 to TRBJ2-1, with D hard to call. The CDR3 loop spans 12 amino acids. V dropped 5 bases and J dropped 4 bases, with 6 bases sitting between them. Looked up from germline, CDR1 is LNHDA and CDR2 is SQIVND (reference sequence). DNA of the CDR3: TGTGCCAGTAGTCGTGGGTACAATGAGCAGTTCTTC. Translating gives CASSRGYNEQFF.

The chain uses TRBV7-2 and TRBJ2-5; TRBD2 matches 15 bases. The DNA end is more similar to TRBJ2-7, so the J call may be wrong. From germline, CDR1 is SGHTA and CDR2 FQGNSA. The CDR3 contains 19 residues. The CDR3 DNA reads as TGTGCCAGCAGCTTAGCTGGACTAGCGGGAGGGTGGGGGCCCTACGAGCAGTACTTC. Its translation is CASSLAGLAGGWGPYEQYF.

V gene TRBV19 combines with J gene TRBJ1-5; tentative D call: TRBD1 (6 bases). The CDR3 totals 12 residues. Germline values: CDR1 LNHDA, CDR2 SQIVND (reference sequence). Trimming removed 3 bases at V and 13 bases at J, with 13 bases between. Written as DNA, the CDR3 is TGTGCCAGTAGTATCGTTGGGGGGCATCAGCATTTT. Protein sequence: CASSIVGGHQHF. Complete variable domain (other parts from reference TRBV19 and TRBJ1-5): DGGITQSPKYLFRKEGQNVTLSCEQNLNHDAMYWYRQDPGQGLRLIYYSQIVNDFQKGDIAEGYSVSREKKESFPLTVTSAQKNPTAFYLCASSIVGGHQHFGDGTRLSIL.

The chain recombines TRBV9 with TRBJ2-2; weak D call: TRBD2 (5 bases). This CDR3 is 16 amino acids long. Germline lookup yields CDR1 SGDLS and CDR2 YYNGEE. The V gene lost 0 bases and the J gene lost 0 bases, with 9 bases spanning the gap. The CDR3 DNA follows: TGTGCCAGCAGCGTAGCAGCGGATGCGAACACCGGGGAGCTGTTTTTT. Protein: CASSVAADANTGELFF.

The V call is TRBV7-9, the J call TRBJ2-7, with D tentatively TRBD2 (5 bases). V lost 5 bases to trimming and J lost 2 bases, with 10 bases between them. The CDR3 is made up of 13 amino acids. Germline CDR1 and CDR2: SEHNR and FQNEAQ (reference sequence). DNA for the CDR3: TGTGCCAGCAGCCCGGGGATCCCCTACGAGCAGTACTTC. Amino acids: CASSPGIPYEQYF.

The chain is built from TRBV30 and TRBJ1-5, with D maybe TRBD1 (5 bases). The CDR3 covers 13 residues. The germline CDR1 and CDR2 sequences are GTSNPN and SVGIG (reference sequence). Deletions cut 1 base from V and 4 bases from J, with 8 bases between. CDR3 nucleotides: TGTGCCTGGAGTGCGGACATAAATCAGCCCCAGCATTTT. This sequence encodes CAWSADINQPQHF.

The V call is TRBV5-4, the J call TRBJ1-4; D call uncertain. Germline CDR1 is SGHNT and CDR2 is YYREEE (reference sequence). The CDR3 consists of 13 residues. V shed 3 bases and J shed 4 bases, with 7 bases lying between them. The CDR3 DNA reads as TGTGCCAGCAGCTCCGGGAATAATGAAAAACTGTTTTTT. It translates to CASSSGNNEKLFF.

This clone has just one count. The rearrangement links TRBV11-2 to TRBJ1-6, with D tentatively TRBD1 (5 bases). Germline V gene data show CDR1 as SGHAT and CDR2 as FQNNGV. V was shortened by 1 base and J by 10 bases, with 11 bases between the two germline ends. This CDR3 region has 14 residues. As DNA, the CDR3 is TGTGCCAGCAGCTTAGGGGGGGTATTGTCACCCCTCCACTTT. Residues: CASSLGGVLSPLHF. Complete variable domain (other parts from reference TRBV11-2 and TRBJ1-6): EAGVAQSPRYKIIEKRQSVAFWCNPISGHATLYWYQQILGQGPKLLIQFQNNGVVDDSQLPKDRFSAERLKGVDSTLKIQPAKLEDSAVYLCASSLGGVLSPLHFGNGTRLTVT.

This chain joins TRBV9 and TRBJ2-1, with TRBD1 matching over 8 bases. V lost 4 bases and J lost 2; bases outside the gene matches: 5. The CDR3 has 15 amino acids. The germline CDR1 and CDR2 sequences are SGDLS and YYNGEE. The CDR3, as DNA: TGTGCCAGCAGCTCGGACAGGGTCCCCTACAATGAGCAGTTCTTC. This translates into CASSSDRVPYNEQFF.

This clone was counted only a few times. The chain employs TRBV7-9 and TRBJ2-5, with TRBD1 identical over 8 bases. The germline V gene has CDR1 SEHNR and CDR2 FQNEAQ (reference sequence). The CDR3 runs to 14 residues. The V gene end was trimmed by 4 bases and the J gene end by 4 bases; junction bases not matched to a gene: 5. In DNA form, the CDR3 reads TGTGCCAGCAGCTCCGGACAGGGAAGAGAGACCCAGTACTTC. Translating gives CASSSGQGRETQYF. The full variable domain, completed using reference TRBV7-9 and TRBJ2-5, is DTGVSQNPRHKITKRGQNVTFRCDPISEHNRLYWYRQTLGQGPEFLTYFQNEAQLEKSRLLSDRFSAERPKGSFSTLEIQRTEQGDSAMYLCASSSGQGRETQYFGPGTRLLVL.

This clone has at least ten counts. V and J are TRBV10-3 and TRBJ2-1, with 8 bases matching TRBD2. Germline V gives CDR1 ENHRY, CDR2 SYGVKD. The CDR3 extends over 14 amino acids. After removal of 3 bases from V and 12 bases from J, the junction contained 10 bases not matched to a gene. CDR3 sequence reads: CAISDGLSGNPQFF. For the CDR3, the DNA is TGTGCCATCAGTGACGGGCTTAGCGGGAATCCGCAGTTCTTC.

The chain combines TRBV5-1 with TRBJ2-5; D perhaps matches TRBD2 (5 bases). The DNA end lines up better with TRBJ2-7; the J call may be wrong. This CDR3 contains 13 residues. Germline loops: CDR1 SGHRS, CDR2 YFSETQ. The CDR3 region is CASSRRGEGEQYF. CDR3 nucleotide sequence: TGCGCCAGCAGCAGAAGAGGTGAGGGCGAGCAGTACTTC.

The J gene is TRBJ2-1, the V gene TRBV19, with D perhaps TRBD1 (5 bases). Per the germline V gene, CDR1 is LNHDA and CDR2 is SQIVND (reference sequence). The CDR3 length is 13 residues. V was shortened by 8 bases and J by 5 bases, with 13 bases between the two germline ends. CDR3 bases: TGTGCCAGTTCTCCCGACAGCCACAATGAGCAGTTCTTC. This gives the protein CASSPDSHNEQFF. Based on the CDR3 plus reference TRBV19 and TRBJ2-1, the full variable domain is DGGITQSPKYLFRKEGQNVTLSCEQNLNHDAMYWYRQDPGQGLRLIYYSQIVNDFQKGDIAEGYSVSREKKESFPLTVTSAQKNPTAFYLCASSPDSHNEQFFGPGTRLTVL.

This clone was observed a single time. The V call is TRBV10-3, the J call TRBJ2-3, with 7 positions matching TRBD1. CDR3 length: 12 residues. Trimming removed 8 bases from V and 1 base from J; junction bases left unmatched: 0. Germline V gene lookup returns CDR1 ENHRY and CDR2 SYGVKD. The CDR3 here is CAIGTGTDTQYF. Written as DNA, the CDR3 is TGTGCCATCGGGACAGGCACAGATACGCAGTATTTT.

This clone was counted once. The chain is built from TRBV7-2 and TRBJ2-3, with a weak D call TRBD2 (6 bases). The CDR3 contains 13 residues. CDR1 is SGHTA, CDR2 FQGNSA, per germline. Trimming left V 1 base short and J 7 bases short, with 9 bases between. This CDR3 reads CASSLVLAYTQYF. The CDR3 nucleotides are TGTGCCAGCAGCTTAGTGCTAGCGTATACGCAGTATTTT.

The rearrangement uses TRBV13 and TRBJ2-7; TRBD2 matches at 7 bases. The CDR3 is made up of 13 amino acids. Per the germline V gene, CDR1 is PRHDT and CDR2 is FYEKMQ (reference sequence). Trimming took 2 bases from V and 9 from J; bases not matched to a gene: 7. The DNA for the CDR3 is TGTGCCAGCAGCTTAAGGGCTAGCGGTGGGCAGTACGTC. Translated, it gives CASSLRASGGQYV.

The chain carries TRBV30 and TRBJ2-2; the match to TRBD2 covers 14 bases. Germline V gene data show CDR1 as GTSNPN and CDR2 as SVGIG (reference sequence). Trimming at V came to 2 bases and at J to 4 bases, leaving 3 bases not matched to a gene. The CDR3 length is 16 residues. The CDR3 DNA reads TGTGCCTGGAGTACGGGACTAGCGGGAGTCACCGGGGAGCTGTTTTTT. Its protein product is CAWSTGLAGVTGELFF.